This entry lists 5 T cell receptor beta chains sequenced from one sample in a study of CD8+ T cells in alopecia areata. After isolation, RNA underwent reverse transcription to generate cDNA as the sequencing template. Assay: immunoSEQ multiplex PCR; the TCRdb copy retains only in-frame clones and omits some. The table shows about 250,000 clones, with roughly 69% occurring only once. The sample consisted of CD4+ T cells sorted from blood, taken at week 0. The receptors were gathered from a human donor with alopecia areata.

Concerning this clone itself: Other DNA sequences within the sample encode an identical CDR3. V and J are TRBV7-9 and TRBJ2-2; D is unresolved. Trimming removed 6 bases at V and 2 bases at J, with 4 bases between. Germline V gene lookup returns CDR1 SEHNR and CDR2 FQNEAQ (reference sequence). The CDR3 extends over 12 amino acids. The DNA of the CDR3 is TGTGCCAGCAGTCTCAACACCGGGGAGCTGTTTTTT. It translates to CASSLNTGELFF.

A few counts support this clone. The chain is built from TRBV5-4 and TRBJ2-1; D tentatively fits TRBD1 or TRBD2 (7 bases each). This CDR3 is built from 14 residues. CDR1 and CDR2 from the germline V gene are SGHNT and YYREEE (reference sequence). The V gene lost 4 bases and the J gene lost 2 bases, with 10 bases spanning the gap. Here the CDR3 DNA reads TGTGCCAGCAGCCAGGGGGGGACCTACAATGAGCAGTTCTTC. Encoded protein: CASSQGGTYNEQFF. Full variable domain (remainder filled in from reference TRBV5-4 and TRBJ2-1): ETGVTQSPTHLIKTRGQQVTLRCSSQSGHNTVSWYQQALGQGPQFIFQYYREEENGRGNFPPRFSGLQFPNYSSELNVNALELDDSALYLCASSQGGTYNEQFFGPGTRLTVL.

J is TRBJ2-1 and V is TRBV5-6, with TRBD1 as a possible D gene (5 bases). With 3 bases removed from V and 0 bases from J, the gap between germline ends came to 7 bases. The germline gives CDR1 SGHDT, CDR2 YYEEEE. The CDR3 loop spans 14 amino acids. In DNA form, the CDR3 reads TGTGCCAGCAGCTCCAGGGTCTCCTACAATGAGCAGTTCTTC. Its translation: CASSSRVSYNEQFF.

The chain uses TRBV7-8 and TRBJ1-1, with D uncertain. The CDR3 consists of 18 residues. Germline CDR1 reads SGHVS; CDR2 reads FQNEAQ. V lost 2 bases to trimming and J lost 0 bases, with 19 bases between them. The CDR3 loop reads CASSLSLTAEKLNTEAFF. In DNA form, the CDR3 reads TGTGCCAGCAGCTTAAGCCTTACAGCAGAAAAACTGAACACTGAAGCTTTCTTT.

For the CDR3, the DNA is TGTGCCACCAGCAGAGGGTCCAGGGGGCGCGATGAAAAACTGTTTTTT. It translates to CATSRGSRGRDEKLFF. J is TRBJ1-4 and V is TRBV15; 8 bases are shared with TRBD1. The CDR3 is 16 residues long. The V segment lost 1 base and the J segment 6 bases; nucleotides outside the gene matches: 7. Germline CDR1 is LNHNV and CDR2 is YYDKDF (reference sequence).